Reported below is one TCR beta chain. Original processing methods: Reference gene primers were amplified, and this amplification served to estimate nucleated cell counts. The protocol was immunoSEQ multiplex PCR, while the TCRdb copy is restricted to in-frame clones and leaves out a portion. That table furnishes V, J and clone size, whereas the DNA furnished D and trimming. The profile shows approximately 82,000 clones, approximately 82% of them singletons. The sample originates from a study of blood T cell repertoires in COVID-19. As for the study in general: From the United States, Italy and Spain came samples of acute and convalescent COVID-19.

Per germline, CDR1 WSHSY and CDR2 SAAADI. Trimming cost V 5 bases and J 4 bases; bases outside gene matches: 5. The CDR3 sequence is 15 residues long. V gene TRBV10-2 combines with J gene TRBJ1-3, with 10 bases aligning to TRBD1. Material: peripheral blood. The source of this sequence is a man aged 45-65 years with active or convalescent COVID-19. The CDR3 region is CASSMTGGKGNTIYF. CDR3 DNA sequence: TGCGCCAGCAGTATGACAGGGGGCAAAGGAAACACCATATATTTT.